This T cell receptor (beta chain) was sequenced in a study of blood T cell repertoires in COVID-19. This clone was counted ten times or more. Some clones are missing from TCRdb's copy, which holds only in-frame ones; the method was immunoSEQ multiplex PCR. This repertoire shows some 150,000 clones, around 81% found once; its top ten account for 10% to 15%. Germline CDR1 reads SNHLY; CDR2 reads FYNNEI. The CDR3 covers 15 residues. V gave up 6 bases and J gave up 3 bases, with 15 bases separating them. The source is a man in his fifties or sixties with active or convalescent COVID-19. The chain is built from TRBV2 and TRBJ1-3; D ambiguous. Sequenced material: peripheral blood. Written as DNA, the CDR3 is TGTGCCAGCAGCCTCCGAGCGGCGGGTGGAAACACCATATATTTT. This encodes CASSLRAAGGNTIYF.